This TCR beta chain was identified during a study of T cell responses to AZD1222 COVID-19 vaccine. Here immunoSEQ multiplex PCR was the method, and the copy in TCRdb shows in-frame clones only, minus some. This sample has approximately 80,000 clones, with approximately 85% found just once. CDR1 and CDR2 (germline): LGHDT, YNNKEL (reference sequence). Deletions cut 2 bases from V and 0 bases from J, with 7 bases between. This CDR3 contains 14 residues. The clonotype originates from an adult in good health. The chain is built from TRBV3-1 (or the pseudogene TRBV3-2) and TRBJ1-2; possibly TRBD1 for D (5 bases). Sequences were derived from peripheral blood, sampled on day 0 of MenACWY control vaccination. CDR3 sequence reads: CASSQQGSNYGYTF. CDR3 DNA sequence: TGTGCCAGCAGCCAACAGGGTTCTAACTATGGCTACACCTTC.